One sample yielded the 19 T cell receptor beta chains listed below, sequenced in a study of blood T cell repertoires in COVID-19. Profiled with immunoSEQ multiplex PCR; TCRdb holds only in-frame clones, not every one. The table has 150,000 to 200,000 clones, about 87% seen once. Sequenced material: peripheral blood. These receptors were taken from a woman aged 70 to 79 with COVID-19, enrolled during active disease.

The gene calls are TRBV29-1 and TRBJ2-2; 8 nucleotides align to TRBD2. J gave up 3 bases and V 4 bases, and 7 bases lay outside the gene matches. The CDR3 extends over 15 amino acids. CDR1 and CDR2 from the germline V gene are SQVTM and ANQGSEA. The CDR3 sequence: CSVGSGGPYTGELFF. CDR3 nucleotide sequence: TGCAGCGTTGGTTCGGGGGGGCCGTACACCGGGGAGCTGTTTTTT.

The chain couples TRBV30 to TRBJ2-7; 8 positions match TRBD1. The germline V gene has CDR1 GTSNPN and CDR2 SVGIG (reference sequence). The J segment lost 3 bases and the V segment lost 3 bases, leaving 7 bases of the junction unmatched. CDR3 size: 14 residues. The CDR3 loop reads CAWSPRTGFYEQYF. The CDR3 bases are TGTGCCTGGAGCCCGCGGACAGGGTTCTACGAGCAGTACTTC.

The V gene is TRBV5-1, the J gene TRBJ1-3; D perhaps matches TRBD1 (6 bases). This CDR3 spans 14 amino acids. Trimming took off 3 bases at V and 0 bases at J, with 7 bases between the two ends. Per germline, CDR1 SGHRS and CDR2 YFSETQ. CDR3 in amino acids: CASSSTGSGNTIYF. CDR3 coding DNA: TGCGCCAGCAGCTCGACAGGCTCTGGAAACACCATATATTTT.

This chain joins TRBV2 and TRBJ1-5; 7 bases line up with TRBD1. In germline, CDR1 is SNHLY, CDR2 FYNNEI. The trim removed 8 bases at V and 6 bases at J, leaving 13 bases unmatched. The CDR3 sequence is 15 residues long. The CDR3 bases are TGTGCCAGCCAAAACGGGCAGGGGGGCGGTCAGCCCCAGCATTTT. It yields the protein CASQNGQGGGQPQHF. The full variable domain, its missing parts supplied by reference TRBV2 and TRBJ1-5, is EPEVTQTPSHQVTQMGQEVILRCVPISNHLYFYWYRQILGQKVEFLVSFYNNEISEKSEIFDDQFSVERPDGSNFTLKIRSTKLEDSAMYFCASQNGQGGGQPQHFGDGTRLSIL.

V gene TRBV29-1 combines with J gene TRBJ1-2; 7 nucleotides match TRBD1. The trim removed 5 bases at V and 5 bases at J, leaving 11 bases unmatched. This CDR3 is 14 amino acids long. CDR1 and CDR2 from the germline V gene are SQVTM and ANQGSEA. The CDR3 reads CSVSRQGRAYGYTF. The CDR3 nucleotides read TGCAGCGTTTCTCGACAGGGAAGGGCATATGGCTACACCTTC.

The chain is built from TRBV11-2 and TRBJ2-7; 9 nucleotides match TRBD2. The CDR3 has 14 residues. With V trimmed by 4 bases and J by 2 bases, 3 bases remained unmatched. Germline-derived CDR1 and CDR2 are SGHAT and FQNNGV. The CDR3 reads CASSWGGGAYEQYF. CDR3 nucleotide sequence: TGTGCCAGCAGCTGGGGCGGGGGGGCCTACGAGCAGTACTTC.

The chain is built from TRBV19 and TRBJ2-5; D remains unclear. The CDR3 runs 14 residues. V dropped 3 bases and J dropped 2 bases, with 10 bases sitting between them. Germline V gene sequence: CDR1 LNHDA, CDR2 SQIVND (reference sequence). This CDR3 reads CASSISRQQETQYF. The CDR3 DNA sequence: TGTGCCAGTAGTATTTCCAGGCAACAAGAGACCCAGTACTTC.

The chain links TRBV6-5 to TRBJ2-7, with 9 nucleotides matching TRBD1. This CDR3 is built from 15 residues. J was trimmed by 0 bases and V by 5 bases; bases with no gene match: 5. Germline V lookup: CDR1 MNHEY, CDR2 SVGAGI. The DNA for the CDR3 is TGTGCCAGCAGTAAACCGGGACAGGGCTCCTACGAGCAGTACTTC. It translates to CASSKPGQGSYEQYF.

The rearrangement uses TRBV7-2 and TRBJ1-3; D not resolved. V was trimmed by 3 bases and J by 4 bases, leaving 13 bases between them. Germline assignment: CDR1 SGHTA and CDR2 FQGNSA. The CDR3 consists of 15 residues. The CDR3 nucleotides read TGTGCCAGCAGCTTCCAGCGCTCAGTCGGAAACACCATATATTTT. Amino acid sequence: CASSFQRSVGNTIYF. Full variable domain (rest looked up from reference TRBV7-2 and TRBJ1-3): GAGVSQSPSNKVTEKGKDVELRCDPISGHTALYWYRQSLGQGLEFLIYFQGNSAPDKSGLPSDRFSAERTGGSVSTLTIQRTQQEDSAVYLCASSFQRSVGNTIYFGEGSWLTVV.

The CDR3 DNA follows: TGTGCCAGCAGTTTAAGGACATACCAAGAGACCCAGTACTTC. Translating gives CASSLRTYQETQYF. The chain recombines TRBV28 with TRBJ2-5, with a tentative D call TRBD1 (5 bases). Looked up from germline, CDR1 is MDHEN and CDR2 is SYDVKM. The CDR3 is 14 residues long. V lost 2 bases, J lost 0 bases, and 7 bases lay in between.

The chain combines TRBV5-1 with TRBJ1-1; TRBD1 might be the D (5 bases). V was pared by 4 bases and J by 6 bases, with 19 bases between. The CDR3 runs to 15 residues. Germline CDR1 reads SGHRS; CDR2 reads YFSETQ. CDR3 sequence (DNA): TGCGCCAGCAGCCAGCCTGGGGCTAGGGGCTCTGAAGCTTTCTTT. It yields the protein CASSQPGARGSEAFF.

The chain carries TRBV5-1 and TRBJ2-5; 8 nucleotides line up with TRBD2. CDR1 and CDR2 (germline): SGHRS, YFSETQ. Trimming removed 4 bases from V and 5 bases from J; junction bases left unmatched: 7. This CDR3 comprises 14 residues. The CDR3 sequence: CASSPSGGGETQYF. CDR3 bases: TGCGCCAGCAGCCCCAGCGGGGGTGGGGAGACCCAGTACTTC.

As to this clone: Other DNA sequences in the sample encode the same CDR3. The chain is built from TRBV18 and TRBJ2-3; a weak D match, TRBD1 (6 bases). The CDR3 totals 12 residues. V was pared by 7 bases and J by 3 bases, with 8 bases between. Germline values: CDR1 KGHSH, CDR2 LQKENI. Here the CDR3 DNA reads TGTGCCAGCTTGCAGGGGACAGATACGCAGTATTTT. Its protein product is CASLQGTDTQYF.

The CDR3 region is CASSRDSDTEAFF. The CDR3 bases are TGTGCCAGCAGTAGAGATTCGGACACTGAAGCTTTCTTT. The rearrangement links TRBV6-4 to TRBJ1-1, with D unclear. Germline values: CDR1 MRHNA, CDR2 SNTAGT. The CDR3 spans 13 residues. V lost 5 bases to trimming and J lost 3 bases, with 10 bases between them.

This rearrangement joins TRBV6-5 to TRBJ2-7; the D is unclear. The germline gives CDR1 MNHEY, CDR2 SVGAGI. Trimming shortened V by 5 bases and J by 6 bases, and 17 bases separated the two germline ends. The CDR3 totals 14 residues. Here the CDR3 DNA reads TGTGCCAGCAGTCCCTTGGTACCGTCCGGCGAGCAGTACTTC. Its translation is CASSPLVPSGEQYF.

The DNA for the CDR3 is TGTGCCAGCAGCCCCCCCGGGAGGGCAGGTTCCTACGAGCAGTACTTC. Protein sequence: CASSPPGRAGSYEQYF. The chain joins TRBV4-2 to TRBJ2-7; 8 bases line up with TRBD2. J lost 1 base, V lost 4 bases, and 9 bases had no gene match. The CDR3 has 16 residues. Germline assignment: CDR1 LGHNA and CDR2 YNFKEQ.

The chain carries TRBV28 and TRBJ2-7, with TRBD2 as a possible D gene (6 bases). The germline V gene has CDR1 MDHEN and CDR2 SYDVKM. The CDR3 sequence is 11 residues long. CDR3 bases: TGTGCTCGGGAGCGGACCTACGAGCAGTACTTC. The encoded protein is CARERTYEQYF.

The chain employs TRBV28 and TRBJ1-4; a weak D match, TRBD1 (6 bases). Trimming stripped 5 bases from V and 0 bases from J, with 13 bases between. The germline CDR1 and CDR2 sequences are MDHEN and SYDVKM. CDR3 length: 16 residues. CDR3 nucleotides: TGTGCCAGCAGTACCCAATGGACAGCAACTAATGAAAAACTGTTTTTT. Its protein product is CASSTQWTATNEKLFF.

The chain uses TRBV6-6 and TRBJ2-6, with TRBD2 matching 7 bases. The length of the CDR3 is 16 residues. Unmatched junction bases numbered 1, after V lost 0 bases and J lost 2 bases. The germline V gene has CDR1 MNHNY and CDR2 SVGAGI (reference sequence). The CDR3 DNA reads TGTGCCAGCAGTTACTCGGGGGGGGCTGGGGCCAACGTCCTGACTTTC. Protein sequence: CASSYSGGAGANVLTF.